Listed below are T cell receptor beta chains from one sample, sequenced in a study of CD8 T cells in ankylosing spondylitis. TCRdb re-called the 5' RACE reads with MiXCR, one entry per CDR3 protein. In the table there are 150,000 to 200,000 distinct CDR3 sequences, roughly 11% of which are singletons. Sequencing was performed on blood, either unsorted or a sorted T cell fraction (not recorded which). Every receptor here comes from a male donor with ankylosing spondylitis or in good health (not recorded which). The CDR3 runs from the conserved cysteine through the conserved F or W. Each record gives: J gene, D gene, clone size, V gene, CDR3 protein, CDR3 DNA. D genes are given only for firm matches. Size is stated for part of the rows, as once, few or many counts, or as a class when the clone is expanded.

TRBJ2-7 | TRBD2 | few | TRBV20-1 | CSARDWSGSPYEQYF | TGCAGTGCTAGAGATTGGAGCGGGAGCCCCTACGAGCAGTACTTC
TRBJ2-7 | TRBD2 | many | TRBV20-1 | CSVRASSGRGSEQYF | TGCAGTGTGAGGGCCTCTAGCGGGAGAGGTTCCGAGCAGTACTTC
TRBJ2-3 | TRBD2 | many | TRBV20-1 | CSASSRGGTDTQYF | TGCAGTGCTAGCAGTCGGGGGGGAACAGATACGCAGTATTTT
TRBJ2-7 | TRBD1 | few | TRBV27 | CASGRDRGIYEQYF | TGTGCCAGTGGCCGGGACAGGGGAATCTACGAGCAGTACTTC
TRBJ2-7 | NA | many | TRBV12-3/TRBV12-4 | CASSPGGIAGAFNPYEQYF | TGTGCCAGCAGCCCCGGGGGGATAGCAGGGGCGTTCAACCCCTACGAGCAGTACTTC
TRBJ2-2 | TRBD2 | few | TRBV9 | CASSVAGGGTTGELFF | TGTGCCAGCAGCGTAGCTGGCGGGGGGACCACCGGGGAGCTGTTTTTT
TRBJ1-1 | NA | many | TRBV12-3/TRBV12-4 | CASSLRATNTEAFF | TGTGCCAGCAGTCTGCGGGCAACAAACACTGAAGCTTTCTTT
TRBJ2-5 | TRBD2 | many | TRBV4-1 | CASSLRLAGGQETQYF | TGCGCCAGCAGCCTTAGACTAGCGGGAGGGCAAGAGACCCAGTACTTC
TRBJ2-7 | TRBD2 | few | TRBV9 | CASSRSGAYEQYF | TGTGCCAGCAGCCGAAGCGGGGCCTACGAGCAGTACTTC
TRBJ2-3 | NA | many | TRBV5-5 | CASSLQGRSTDTQYF | TGTGCCAGCAGCTTGCAGGGTCGGAGCACAGATACGCAGTATTTT
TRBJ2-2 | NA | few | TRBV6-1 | CASSEAERVIGELFF | TGTGCCAGCAGTGAAGCGGAGCGGGTAATCGGGGAGCTGTTTTTT
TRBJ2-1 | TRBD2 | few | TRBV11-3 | CASSLDRGGRGYNEQFF | TGTGCCAGCAGCTTAGATCGGGGCGGGAGGGGTTACAATGAGCAGTTCTTC
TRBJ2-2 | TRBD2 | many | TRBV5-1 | CASSLPRTSGSGRTGELFF | TGCGCCAGCAGCTTGCCCCGGACTAGCGGGAGTGGTCGCACCGGGGAGCTGTTTTTT
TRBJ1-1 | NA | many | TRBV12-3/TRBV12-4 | CASSRQMMNTEAFF | TGTGCCAGCAGCAGACAGATGATGAACACTGAAGCTTTCTTT
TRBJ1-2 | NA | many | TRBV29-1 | CSVEAGIKGYTF | TGCAGCGTTGAGGCAGGGATTAAGGGCTACACCTTC
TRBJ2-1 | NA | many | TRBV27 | CASSPFALSYNEQFF | TGTGCCAGCAGCCCCTTTGCGCTCTCCTACAATGAGCAGTTCTTC
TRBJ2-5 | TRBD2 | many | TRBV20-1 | CSALRGEGETQPF | TGCAGTGCTCTGCGGGGGGAAGGAGAGACCCAGCCCTTC
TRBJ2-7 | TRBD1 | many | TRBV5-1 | CASSLAPHDRVIVEQYF | TGCGCCAGCAGCTTGGCCCCTCATGACAGGGTGATAGTCGAGCAGTACTTC
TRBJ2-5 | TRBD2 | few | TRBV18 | CASSETSGLVQETQYF | TGTGCCAGCTCAGAGACTAGCGGGTTGGTACAAGAGACCCAGTACTTC
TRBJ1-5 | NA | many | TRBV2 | CASSPGQARNQPQHF | TGTGCCAGCAGTCCGGGACAAGCCCGCAATCAGCCCCAGCATTTT
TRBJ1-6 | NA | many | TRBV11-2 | CASSLVEGTDSPLHF | TGTGCCAGCAGCTTAGTCGAGGGGACCGACTCACCCCTCCACTTT
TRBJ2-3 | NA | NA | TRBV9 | CASSDLSETGRDTQYF | TGTGCCAGCAGCGATCTCTCCGAGACAGGTCGGGATACGCAGTATTTT
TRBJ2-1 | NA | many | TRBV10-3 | CAIGSGAEAEQFF | TGTGCCATCGGGAGTGGGGCGGAGGCGGAGCAGTTCTTC
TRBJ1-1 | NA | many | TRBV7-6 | CASSPGGMNTEAFF | TGTGCCAGCAGCCCCGGGGGTATGAACACTGAAGCTTTCTTT
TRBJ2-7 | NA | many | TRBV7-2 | CASSFKGAGAGEYF | TGTGCCAGCAGCTTTAAGGGGGCAGGGGCGGGGGAGTACTTC
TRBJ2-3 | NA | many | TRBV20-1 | CSARPISSDTQYF | TGCAGTGCTAGACCTATTAGTTCAGATACGCAGTATTTT